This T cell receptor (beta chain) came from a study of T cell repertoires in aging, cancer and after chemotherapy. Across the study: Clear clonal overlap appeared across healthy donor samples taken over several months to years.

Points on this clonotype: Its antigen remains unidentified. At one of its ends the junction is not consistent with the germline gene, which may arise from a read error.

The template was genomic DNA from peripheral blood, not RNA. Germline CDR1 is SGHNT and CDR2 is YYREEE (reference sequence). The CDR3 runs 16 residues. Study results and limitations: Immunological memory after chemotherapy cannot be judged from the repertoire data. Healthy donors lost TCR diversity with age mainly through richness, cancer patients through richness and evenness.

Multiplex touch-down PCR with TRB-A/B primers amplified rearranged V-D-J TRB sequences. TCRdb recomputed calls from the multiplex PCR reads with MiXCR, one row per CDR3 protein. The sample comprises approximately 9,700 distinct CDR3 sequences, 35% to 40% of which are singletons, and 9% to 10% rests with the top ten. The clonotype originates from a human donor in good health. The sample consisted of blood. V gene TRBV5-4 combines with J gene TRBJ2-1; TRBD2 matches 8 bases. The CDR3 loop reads CASSLVAGGSYNEQFF. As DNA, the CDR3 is TGCGCCAGCAGCTTGGTGGCGGGAGGTTCCTACAATGAGCAGTTCTTC.